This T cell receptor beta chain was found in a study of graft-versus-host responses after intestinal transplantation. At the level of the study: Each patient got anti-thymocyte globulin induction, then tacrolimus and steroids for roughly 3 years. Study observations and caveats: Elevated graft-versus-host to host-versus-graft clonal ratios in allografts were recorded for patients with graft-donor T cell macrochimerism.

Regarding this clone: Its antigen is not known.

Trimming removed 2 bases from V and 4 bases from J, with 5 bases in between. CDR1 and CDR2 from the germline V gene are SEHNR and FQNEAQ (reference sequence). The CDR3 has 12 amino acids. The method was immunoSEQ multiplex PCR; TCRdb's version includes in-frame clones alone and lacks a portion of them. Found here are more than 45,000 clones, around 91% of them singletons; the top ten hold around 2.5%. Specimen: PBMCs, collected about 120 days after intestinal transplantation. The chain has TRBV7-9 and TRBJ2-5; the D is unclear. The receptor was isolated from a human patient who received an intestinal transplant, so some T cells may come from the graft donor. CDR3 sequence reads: CASSLWSETQYF. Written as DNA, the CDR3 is TGTGCCAGCAGCTTATGGTCAGAGACCCAGTACTTC. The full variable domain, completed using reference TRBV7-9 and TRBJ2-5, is DTGVSQNPRHKITKRGQNVTFRCDPISEHNRLYWYRQTLGQGPEFLTYFQNEAQLEKSRLLSDRFSAERPKGSFSTLEIQRTEQGDSAMYLCASSLWSETQYFGPGTRLLVL.